A single sample gave rise to the 5 T cell receptor beta chains below, sequenced in a study of Tregs in tolerant kidney transplant recipients. Some clones are missing from TCRdb's copy, which holds only in-frame ones; the method was immunoSEQ multiplex PCR. Of about 240,000 clones in the sample, roughly four fifths were seen once. Input material: CD4+ T cells from blood. Receptors originate from a human donor in good health.

The CDR3: CASSFPCGRNTEAFF. CDR3 bases: TGTGCCAGCAGCTTCCCATGTGGAAGGAACACTGAAGCTTTCTTT. The chain uses TRBV7-7 and TRBJ1-1, with D unresolved. Germline assignment: CDR1 SSHAT and CDR2 FNYEAQ (reference sequence). CDR3 size: 15 residues. V was cut by 3 bases and J by 1 base, with 12 bases left in between.

This chain uses TRBV9 with TRBJ1-1; 9 bases match TRBD1. CDR1 and CDR2 (germline): SGDLS, YYNGEE. The CDR3 contains 16 residues. V lost 3 bases to trimming and J lost 5 bases; unmatched junction nucleotides: 11. The CDR3, as DNA: TGTGCCAGCAGCGAGGGACAGGGCCCGGGGGAAACTGAAGCTTTCTTT. It yields the protein CASSEGQGPGETEAFF.

To note about this clone: Germline is not matched at one junction end, which may reflect a read error. The chain joins TRBV6-1 to TRBJ1-5; the D is unclear. CDR1 and CDR2 from the germline V gene are MNHNS and SASEGT. The CDR3 runs to 16 residues. The DNA of the CDR3 is TGTGCCAGCAGTGGGACGGACGGGCCGAGCAATCAGCTCCAGCATTTT. Its translation: CASSGTDGPSNQLQHF.

This clone has more than one count but fewer than ten. The chain is built from TRBV5-1 and TRBJ1-3; D is unclear. Germline assignment: CDR1 SGHRS and CDR2 YFSETQ. Trimming shortened V by 8 bases and J by 2 bases, and 5 bases separated the two germline ends. This CDR3 spans 11 amino acids. CDR3 nucleotide sequence: TGCGCCAGGGTGACTGGAAACACCATATATTTT. Translated, it gives CARVTGNTIYF.

The rearrangement joins TRBV6-4 to TRBJ2-3; D not resolved. Deletions cut 3 bases from V and 0 bases from J, with 13 bases between. CDR1 and CDR2 from the germline V gene are MRHNA and SNTAGT. The CDR3 is made up of 16 amino acids. CDR3 region: CASSEESSLSTDTQYF. In DNA form, the CDR3 reads TGTGCCAGCAGTGAAGAGTCGTCACTTAGCACAGATACGCAGTATTTT.